This T cell receptor (beta chain) was found in a study of cytomegalovirus exposure and HLA in healthy donors. On the study more broadly: Clustering assigned 81% of the 350 to 450 genotyped donors to the Caucasian-associated ancestry cluster.

Study-wide points: With high specificity and sensitivity, the classifier reportedly diagnosed cytomegalovirus status.

V shed 7 bases, J shed 6 bases, and the junction held 15 bases outside the gene matches. The CDR3 runs to 17 residues. CDR1 is LNHDA, CDR2 SQIVND, per germline (reference sequence). Notes on this clone: Antigen unknown.

Primers: 60 Vbeta forward and 13 Jbeta reverse. Data came from immunoSEQ multiplex PCR; TCRdb stores just in-frame clones and leaves some out. In the table there are approximately 44,000 clones, about nine tenths of which are singletons. The clonotype was recovered from a middle-aged woman in good health and CMV-seropositive. V is TRBV19 and J is TRBJ2-2; 9 nucleotides line up with TRBD2. Source material: PBMCs. The CDR3 DNA follows: TGTGCCAGTACAGATATCAGAGTAGCGGGAGAACCCGGGGAGCTGTTTTTT. Its protein product is CASTDIRVAGEPGELFF.